This T cell receptor beta chain is from a study of cytomegalovirus exposure and HLA in healthy donors. Study findings and constraints: It was confirmed in vitro that three of the CMV-associated chains were specific for CMV antigens. Among TCR beta chains of equal frequency, HLA-associated ones were more clonally expanded in a later analysis. One variant, a missense change in DCLRE1C, was linked in a later analysis to TCR beta V- and J-gene trimming.

Looked up from germline, CDR1 is SGHRS and CDR2 is YFSETQ. V shed 0 bases and J shed 2 bases, with 12 bases lying between them. This CDR3 is built from 16 residues. About this clone: What it binds is not known.

The PCR had 60 Vbeta and 13 Jbeta primers. In the authors' workflow: There were about 88 million unique TCR beta chains by a later count, and 10 million to 12 million of them were shared. Data came from immunoSEQ multiplex PCR; TCRdb stores just in-frame clones and leaves some out. V, J and clone size are taken as reported in that table, and D and trimming were inferred from the DNA itself. The listing records 55,000 to 85,000 clones. The V and J genes are TRBV5-1 and TRBJ2-1; a possible D gene is TRBD2 (6 bases). The specimen sequenced was PBMCs. This receptor was obtained from a female donor in good health and CMV-seropositive. For the CDR3, the DNA is TGCGCCAGCAGCTTGGTGGCGGGGTACCCCTACAATGAGCAGTTCTTC. Translation: CASSLVAGYPYNEQFF.